Below are 2 T cell receptor beta chains sequenced from a single sample in a study of T cell responses to AZD1222 COVID-19 vaccine. Measured with immunoSEQ multiplex PCR; TCRdb has only the in-frame clones, and not every one. The sample includes about 220,000 clones, under 95% seen only once; the top ten take 0.95% to 1.1%. The sequencing here drew on peripheral blood, taken on day 0 of MenACWY control vaccination. These receptors were obtained from an adult in good health.

This sequence joins TRBV30 and TRBJ2-3; D is unresolved. Germline CDR1 reads GTSNPN; CDR2 reads SVGIG (reference sequence). The CDR3 is made up of 14 amino acids. Trimming took 0 bases from V and 0 from J, leaving 7 bases between them. CDR3 in amino acids: CAWSVAVSTDTQYF. CDR3 sequence (DNA): TGTGCCTGGAGTGTGGCAGTTAGCACAGATACGCAGTATTTT.

A remark on this clone: The identical CDR3 is also encoded by other nucleotide sequences in the sample. This chain uses TRBV9 with TRBJ2-3, with D unclear. CDR1 and CDR2 from the germline V gene are SGDLS and YYNGEE. This CDR3 contains 13 residues. V lost 0 bases, J lost 4 bases, and 6 bases lay in between. In DNA form, the CDR3 reads TGTGCCAGCAGCGTAGGCCTTCCAGATACGCAGTATTTT. As protein: CASSVGLPDTQYF.